The rows below give T cell receptor beta chains drawn from one sample of a study of long-term antiretroviral therapy in people with HIV. Clones were read by immunoSEQ multiplex PCR, and TCRdb kept only the in-frame ones, dropping some. Of 42,000 or so clones detected, around 86% appear once; the ten largest clones hold 5.1%. The specimen comprised unsorted PBMCs, sampled 0.1 years before starting antiretroviral therapy. Every receptor here comes from a woman between 45 and 65 years old with HIV. Both conserved end residues are part of each CDR3. Fields, in order: J gene, V gene, D gene, clone size, CDR3 DNA, CDR3 protein. D genes are given only for firm matches. Size is omitted from some rows. Given values are once, few, many or a class for expanded clones.

j_gene: TRBJ2-1; v_gene: TRBV11-2; d_gene: NA; abundance: NA; CDR3nt: TGTGCCAGCAGCCTTAGCGGGACAGGGATGTATGAGCAGTTCTTC; CDR3aa: CASSLSGTGMYEQFF
j_gene: TRBJ1-4; v_gene: TRBV7-9; d_gene: TRBD1; abundance: NA; CDR3nt: TGTGCCAGCAGCTTCGGGGACAGTTATAATGAAAAACTGTTTTTT; CDR3aa: CASSFGDSYNEKLFF
j_gene: TRBJ2-7; v_gene: TRBV7-8; d_gene: NA; abundance: NA; CDR3nt: TGTGCCAGCAGCTTAGCGAGGGAATACGAGCAGTACTTC; CDR3aa: CASSLAREYEQYF
j_gene: TRBJ1-2; v_gene: TRBV30; d_gene: NA; abundance: once; CDR3nt: TGTGCCTGGAGGGTAGCCCGTAACTATGGCTACACCTTC; CDR3aa: CAWRVARNYGYTF
j_gene: TRBJ1-6; v_gene: TRBV2; d_gene: NA; abundance: few; CDR3nt: TGTGCCAGCAGGAGGGGGGGGAATAATTCACCCCTCCACTTT; CDR3aa: CASRRGGNNSPLHF
j_gene: TRBJ1-2; v_gene: TRBV6-6; d_gene: TRBD1; abundance: NA; CDR3nt: TGTGCCAGCACCCAGGGGGTGGGAGGCTACACCTTC; CDR3aa: CASTQGVGGYTF
j_gene: TRBJ1-2; v_gene: TRBV9; d_gene: NA; abundance: NA; CDR3nt: TGTGCCAGCAGCGTAGACCGGTCGGGGGACCCACCTAACTATGGCTACACCTTC; CDR3aa: CASSVDRSGDPPNYGYTF
j_gene: TRBJ2-1; v_gene: TRBV11-2; d_gene: NA; abundance: NA; CDR3nt: TGTGCCAGCAGCTATGGAGGTGAGCAGTTCTTC; CDR3aa: CASSYGGEQFF
j_gene: TRBJ2-7; v_gene: TRBV4-1; d_gene: NA; abundance: few; CDR3nt: TGCGCCAGCAGCCAAGATAGAAGTGAAACATTGCACGAGCAGTACTTC; CDR3aa: CASSQDRSETLHEQYF
j_gene: TRBJ2-3; v_gene: TRBV10-2; d_gene: NA; abundance: once; CDR3nt: TGCGCCAGCAGGACTCCGGGACTGCGCACAGATACGCAGTATTTT; CDR3aa: CASRTPGLRTDTQYF
j_gene: TRBJ1-1; v_gene: TRBV7-3; d_gene: NA; abundance: NA; CDR3nt: TGTGCCAGCAGCTCCGACCCGCACACTGAAGCTTTCTTT; CDR3aa: CASSSDPHTEAFF
j_gene: TRBJ2-1; v_gene: TRBV7-3; d_gene: TRBD2; abundance: NA; CDR3nt: TGTGCCAGCAGCTTAACTAGCGGGACGATCAATGAGCAGTTCTTC; CDR3aa: CASSLTSGTINEQFF
j_gene: TRBJ2-6; v_gene: TRBV5-1; d_gene: NA; abundance: NA; CDR3nt: TGCGCCAGCAGCTTTATGAGTGGACAGATCTCTGGGGCCAACGTCCTGACTTTC; CDR3aa: CASSFMSGQISGANVLTF
j_gene: TRBJ2-1; v_gene: TRBV4-2; d_gene: NA; abundance: NA; CDR3nt: TGTGCCAGCAGCCAAGGGACAGCTGAGCAGTTCTTC; CDR3aa: CASSQGTAEQFF
j_gene: TRBJ1-3; v_gene: TRBV6-6; d_gene: NA; abundance: medium-sized; CDR3nt: TGTGCCAGCAGTTACTCTCGGGGGCCAGGAAACACCATATATTTT; CDR3aa: CASSYSRGPGNTIYF
j_gene: TRBJ2-7; v_gene: TRBV2; d_gene: NA; abundance: few; CDR3nt: TGTGCCAGCAGTGCAGGCAGGACCTACGAGCAGTACTTC; CDR3aa: CASSAGRTYEQYF
j_gene: TRBJ1-6; v_gene: TRBV7-3; d_gene: TRBD1; abundance: NA; CDR3nt: TGTGCCAGCAGCTTTCCGATACCGGGACAGAGCTCCTATAATTCACCCCTCCACTTT; CDR3aa: CASSFPIPGQSSYNSPLHF
j_gene: TRBJ1-2; v_gene: TRBV18; d_gene: TRBD1; abundance: NA; CDR3nt: TGTGCCAGCTCACTGTCCGGGACAGGGAATCGCGGCTACACCTTC; CDR3aa: CASSLSGTGNRGYTF
j_gene: TRBJ2-3; v_gene: TRBV20-1; d_gene: NA; abundance: NA; CDR3nt: TGCAGTGCTACGGTTCTGCCTACGCAGTATTTT; CDR3aa: CSATVLPTQYF